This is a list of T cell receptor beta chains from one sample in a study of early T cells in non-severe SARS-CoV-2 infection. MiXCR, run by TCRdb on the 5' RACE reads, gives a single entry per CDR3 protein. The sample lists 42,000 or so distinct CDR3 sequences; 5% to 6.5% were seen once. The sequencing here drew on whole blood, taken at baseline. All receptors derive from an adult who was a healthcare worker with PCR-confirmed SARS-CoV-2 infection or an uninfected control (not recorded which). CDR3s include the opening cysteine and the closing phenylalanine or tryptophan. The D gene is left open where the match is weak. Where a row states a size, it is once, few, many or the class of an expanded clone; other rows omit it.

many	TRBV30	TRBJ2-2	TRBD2	CAWQSGSHTGELFF	TGTGCCTGGCAGAGCGGGAGTCACACCGGGGAGCTGTTTTTT
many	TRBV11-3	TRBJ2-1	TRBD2	CASSFGLGLNEQFF	TGTGCCAGCAGCTTTGGACTAGGGTTGAATGAGCAGTTCTTC
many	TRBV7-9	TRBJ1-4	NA	CASSFRATNEKLFF	TGTGCCAGCAGCTTCCGCGCAACTAATGAAAAACTGTTTTTT
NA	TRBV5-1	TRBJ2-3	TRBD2	CASSSGTSESTDTQYF	TGCGCCAGCAGTTCAGGGACTAGCGAGAGCACAGATACGCAGTATTTT
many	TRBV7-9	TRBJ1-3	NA	CASSANGDSNSGNTIYF	TGTGCCAGCAGCGCCAACGGAGACAGTAACTCTGGAAACACCATATATTTT
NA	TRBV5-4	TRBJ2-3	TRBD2	CASSLEGGGRPDTQYF	TGTGCCAGCAGCTTGGAGGGCGGGGGGCGTCCAGATACGCAGTATTTT
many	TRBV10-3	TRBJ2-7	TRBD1	CAISYGQGGRDEQYF	TGTGCCATCAGCTACGGACAGGGGGGGAGGGACGAGCAGTACTTC
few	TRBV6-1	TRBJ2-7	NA	CASRGGDSYEQYF	TGTGCCAGCAGGGGAGGGGACAGCTACGAGCAGTACTTC
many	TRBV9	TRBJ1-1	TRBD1	CASSADRATMNTEAFF	TGTGCCAGCAGCGCCGACAGGGCGACTATGAACACTGAAGCTTTCTTT
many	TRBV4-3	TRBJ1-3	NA	CASSQGRGGNTIYF	TGCGCCAGCAGCCAAGGGAGAGGGGGAAACACCATATATTTT
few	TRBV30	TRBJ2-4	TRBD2	CAWSVRRGDIQYF	TGTGCCTGGAGTGTACGACGGGGGGACATTCAGTACTTC
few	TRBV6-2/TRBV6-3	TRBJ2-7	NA	CASSFAYEQYF	TGTGCCAGCAGTTTTGCCTACGAGCAGTACTTC
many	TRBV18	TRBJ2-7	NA	CASSPLEGWDEQYF	TGTGCCAGCTCACCACTAGAGGGGTGGGACGAGCAGTACTTC